A few counts support the clone carrying this TCR beta chain. This entry belongs to a study of early T cells in non-severe SARS-CoV-2 infection. TCRdb independently ran MiXCR on the 5' RACE reads; one entry per CDR3 protein. In the table there are more than 35,000 distinct CDR3 sequences, roughly 5.9% of which are singletons. The receptor was isolated from an adult who was a healthcare worker with PCR-confirmed SARS-CoV-2 infection or an uninfected control (not recorded which). Sequencing input: whole blood.

The CDR3 here is CAWSELAGVADTQYF. CDR3 nucleotide sequence: TGTGCCTGGAGTGAGCTAGCGGGAGTGGCAGATACGCAGTATTTT. The V and J genes are TRBV30 and TRBJ2-3; 10 bases agree with TRBD2. V was pared by 1 base and J by 4 bases, with 5 bases of the junction left unmatched. Per the germline V gene, CDR1 is GTSNPN and CDR2 is SVGIG (reference sequence). The CDR3 runs to 15 residues.